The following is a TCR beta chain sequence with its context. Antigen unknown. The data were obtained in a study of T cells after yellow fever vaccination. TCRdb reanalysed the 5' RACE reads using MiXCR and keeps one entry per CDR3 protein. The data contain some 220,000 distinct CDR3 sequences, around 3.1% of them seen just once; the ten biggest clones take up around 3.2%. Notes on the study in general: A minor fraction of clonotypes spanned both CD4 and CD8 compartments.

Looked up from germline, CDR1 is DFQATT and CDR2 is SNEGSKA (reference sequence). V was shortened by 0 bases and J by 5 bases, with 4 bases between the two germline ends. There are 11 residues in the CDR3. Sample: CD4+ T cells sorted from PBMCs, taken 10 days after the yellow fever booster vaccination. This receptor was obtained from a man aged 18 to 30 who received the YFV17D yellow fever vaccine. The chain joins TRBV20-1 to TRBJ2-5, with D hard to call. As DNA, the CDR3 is TGCAGTGCTAGAGATTACGAGACCCAGTACTTC. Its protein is CSARDYETQYF.